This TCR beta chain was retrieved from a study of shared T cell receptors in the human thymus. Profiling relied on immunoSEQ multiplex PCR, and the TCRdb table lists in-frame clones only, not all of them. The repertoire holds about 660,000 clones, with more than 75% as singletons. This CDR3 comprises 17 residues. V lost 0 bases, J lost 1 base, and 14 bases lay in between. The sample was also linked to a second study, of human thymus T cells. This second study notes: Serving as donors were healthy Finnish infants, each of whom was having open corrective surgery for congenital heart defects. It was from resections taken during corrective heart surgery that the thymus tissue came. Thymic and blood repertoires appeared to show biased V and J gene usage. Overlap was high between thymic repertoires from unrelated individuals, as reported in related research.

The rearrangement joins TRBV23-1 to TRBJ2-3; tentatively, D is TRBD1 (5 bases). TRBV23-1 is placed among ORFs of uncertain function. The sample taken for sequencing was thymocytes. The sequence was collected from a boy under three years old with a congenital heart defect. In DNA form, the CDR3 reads TGCGCCAGCAGTCAATCCCCCCAGGGAAGGGGCACAGATACGCAGTATTTT. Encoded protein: CASSQSPQGRGTDTQYF.